This TCR beta chain was sequenced during a study of shared clonotypes between healthy human individuals. Findings of the study overall: Larger estimated richness was generally recorded for naive subsets relative to memory subsets.

Assay runs were performed at deep level. Method: immunoSEQ multiplex PCR; TCRdb's copy keeps in-frame clones and lacks some. The repertoire has some 790,000 clones, about two thirds of them found once; the top ten carry more than 1.5%. A CD45RA+ naive subset and a CD45RA-negative memory subset were split from CD4+ cells. Notes on this clone: Its antigen remains unknown.

The sequence derives from a woman aged 25 to 39 in good health. The specimen sequenced was memory CD4+ T cells sorted from blood. Subset of the sample: CD45RA-negative fraction.

This CDR3 reads CASSSRGGGTQYF. The CDR3 DNA sequence: TGTGCCAGCAGCTCGAGAGGGGGAGGGACCCAGTACTTC. V gene TRBV11-2 combines with J gene TRBJ2-5, with D perhaps matching TRBD1 or TRBD2 (6 bases each). Germline V gene sequence: CDR1 SGHAT, CDR2 FQNNGV. Deletions cut 4 bases from V and 7 bases from J, with 13 bases between. This CDR3 region has 13 residues.